These 15 T cell receptor beta chains were sequenced from one sample in a study of T cells in Graves' hyperthyroidism and ophthalmopathy. The investigators amplified TCR beta CDR3 regions from RNA transcripts. The TCR CDR3 was amplified in a first-round RT-PCR using the HTBI primer set. TCRdb re-derived calls from the multiplex PCR reads in MiXCR, one entry per CDR3 protein. The table includes under 200,000 distinct CDR3 sequences, around 8.9% detected once. The sequencing sample was made of blood. The receptor set was obtained from a young woman with Graves' hyperthyroidism that later progressed to Graves' ophthalmopathy.

V and J are TRBV2 and TRBJ2-5; a weak D match, TRBD1 (7 bases). V shed 7 bases and J shed 5 bases, with 41 bases lying between them. CDR1 is SNHLY, CDR2 FYNNEI, per germline. This CDR3 comprises 22 residues. In nucleotides, the CDR3 is TGTGCCAGCACTGTCGCCATAAAAACAGGGGACGAACCCCGGTGGAGCGGGGAGACCCAGTACTTC. As protein: CASTVAIKTGDEPRWSGETQYF. The entire variable domain, with the rest obtained from reference TRBV2 and TRBJ2-5, is as follows: EPEVTQTPSHQVTQMGQEVILRCVPISNHLYFYWYRQILGQKVEFLVSFYNNEISEKSEIFDDQFSVERPDGSNFTLKIRSTKLEDSAMYFCASTVAIKTGDEPRWSGETQYFGPGTRLLVL.

A few counts support this clonotype. Sequence at one end of the junction differs from germline and may be a read error. The CDR3 coding sequence is TGTGCCAGCAGTTACTCATCAACTAACCAACGCTTTATATCCGGGACAGTCTATGGCGACACCTTC. It specifies CASSYSSTNQRFISGTVYGDTF. The chain carries TRBV6-2 or TRBV6-3 and TRBJ1-2; 7 positions agree with TRBD1. Germline V lookup: CDR1 MNHEY, CDR2 SVGEGT. The length of the CDR3 is 22 residues.

There are many counts of this clonotype. The chain recombines TRBV6-1 with TRBJ2-5; D uncertain. V was cut by 5 bases and J by 0 bases, with 10 bases left in between. Germline loops: CDR1 MNHNS, CDR2 SASEGT. The CDR3 has 14 residues. In DNA, the CDR3 is TGTGCCAGCAGTTACTGGGGTGACCAAGAGACCCAGTACTTC. Protein: CASSYWGDQETQYF.

Many counts were recorded for this clonotype. V is TRBV7-3 and J is TRBJ2-7; 9 bases agree with TRBD1. Germline V gene lookup returns CDR1 SGHTA and CDR2 FQGTGA. The CDR3 runs 15 residues. J lost 7 bases, V lost 5 bases, and 12 bases had no gene match. CDR3 protein: CASSTSGTGLNEQYF. As DNA, the CDR3 is TGTGCCAGCAGCACATCCGGGACAGGGTTAAATGAGCAGTACTTC.

This clonotype appeared many times. V is TRBV11-3 and J is TRBJ2-1; 11 bases agree with TRBD2. The V gene end was trimmed by 1 base and the J gene end by 7 bases; junction bases not matched to a gene: 9. Germline V lookup: CDR1 SGHNT, CDR2 YENEEA. The CDR3 runs to 17 residues. Here the CDR3 reads CASSLGTTSGSRNEQFF. The CDR3 DNA sequence: TGTGCCAGCAGCTTAGGGACTACTAGCGGGAGCAGGAATGAGCAGTTCTTC.

Many counts were recorded for this clonotype. J is TRBJ2-7 and V is TRBV10-3, with 8 bases fitting TRBD1. Germline assignment: CDR1 ENHRY and CDR2 SYGVKD. The CDR3 runs 14 residues. Losses at the gene ends were 2 bases for V and 6 bases for J; bases not matched to a gene: 6. The CDR3 loop reads CAISENSDRGEQYF. The DNA of the CDR3 is TGTGCCATCAGTGAGAATTCTGACAGGGGCGAGCAGTACTTC.

This clonotype was picked up many times. The J gene is TRBJ2-3, the V gene TRBV6-1; no definite D call. Per the germline V gene, CDR1 is MNHNS and CDR2 is SASEGT. V shed 5 bases and J shed 6 bases, with 24 bases lying between them. The CDR3 extends over 17 amino acids. The CDR3 reads CASSLSLRTKTLDTQYF. CDR3 sequence (DNA): TGTGCCAGCAGTTTGTCGTTGAGGACCAAAACTCTCGATACGCAGTATTTT.

This clonotype has a count of ten or more. V gene TRBV2 combines with J gene TRBJ2-6; the D gene is possibly TRBD2 (6 bases). CDR1 and CDR2 (germline): SNHLY, FYNNEI. The CDR3 consists of 16 residues. The ends were cut back, 0 bases at V and 3 bases at J, with 9 bases in the middle. CDR3 amino acids: CASSEAGGSGANVLTF. In DNA, the CDR3 is TGTGCCAGCAGTGAAGCTGGGGGGAGTGGGGCCAACGTCCTGACTTTC.

The table lists this clonotype with many counts. CDR3 in amino acids: CASSYQAGTGVMRTEAFF. In nucleotides, the CDR3 is TGTGCCAGCAGTTACCAGGCGGGAACAGGGGTGATGAGGACTGAAGCTTTCTTT. V is TRBV6-2 or TRBV6-3 and J is TRBJ1-1; 7 bases match TRBD1. Trimming removed 2 bases from V and 5 bases from J; junction bases left unmatched: 17. This CDR3 contains 18 residues. The germline V gene encodes CDR1 MNHEY and CDR2 SVGEGT.

This clonotype was seen repeatedly, ten times or more. The V gene is TRBV7-9, the J gene TRBJ1-5; a weak D match, TRBD1 (5 bases). The CDR3 covers 15 residues. Trimming cost V 1 base and J 7 bases, with 14 bases left between them. Germline V CDR1 and CDR2: SEHNR, FQNEAQ (reference sequence). CDR3 protein: CASSLDGAPDQPQHF. Here the CDR3 DNA reads TGTGCCAGCAGCTTAGATGGGGCCCCCGACCAGCCCCAGCATTTT.

This clonotype occurred many times. CDR3 DNA: TGTGCCAGCACGGGGCAGGGCTACAATGAGCAGTTCTTC. This sequence encodes CASTGQGYNEQFF. V is TRBV2 and J is TRBJ2-1; D is perhaps TRBD1 or TRBD2 (5 bases each). In germline, CDR1 is SNHLY, CDR2 FYNNEI. This CDR3 has 13 amino acids. V was clipped by 7 bases and J by 3 bases, with 10 bases between them.

This clonotype has ten or more counts. This chain connects TRBV20-1 to TRBJ2-7, with D possibly TRBD2 on 6 matching bases. Trimming pared 6 bases from V and 6 bases from J, leaving 24 bases between. The CDR3 runs to 15 residues. Germline CDR1 DFQATT, CDR2 SNEGSKA (reference sequence). CDR3 protein: CSALRFGPQAGEQYF. For the CDR3, the DNA is TGCAGTGCCTTGAGGTTCGGCCCCCAAGCGGGCGAGCAGTACTTC.

In its sample, this clonotype was seen many times. The chain joins TRBV6-6 to TRBJ2-2; D unclear. The CDR3 totals 15 residues. Germline CDR1 and CDR2: MNHNY and SVGAGI (reference sequence). Deletions cut 0 bases from V and 1 base from J, with 6 bases between. DNA of the CDR3: TGTGCCAGCAGTTACTCTGGGGTGAACACCGGGGAGCTGTTTTTT. Translated: CASSYSGVNTGELFF.

This clonotype was counted only a few times. The rearrangement links TRBV4-2 to TRBJ1-2; possible D gene TRBD1, 5 bases. Trimming left V 0 bases short and J 6 bases short, with 5 bases between. The germline CDR1 and CDR2 sequences are LGHNA and YNFKEQ. The CDR3 is made up of 12 amino acids. For the CDR3, the DNA is TGTGCCAGCAGCCAAGAAGGGGATGGCTACACCTTC. The encoded protein is CASSQEGDGYTF.

In this sample, this clonotype turned up a few times. The chain is built from TRBV28 and TRBJ2-1; D may match TRBD1 or TRBD2 (6 bases each). Germline V gives CDR1 MDHEN, CDR2 SYDVKM. V was cut by 5 bases and J by 9 bases, with 20 bases left in between. This CDR3 has 15 residues. CDR3 amino acids: CASSPPRGPIREQFF. The CDR3 DNA is TGTGCCAGCAGTCCCCCCCGGGGGCCGATCCGTGAGCAGTTCTTC.